This record concerns one TCR beta chain sequence. What it binds is unknown. A read error may produce the germline difference seen at one junction end. Stated treatment: some 19 received Ad26.COV2.S at low or high dose, single or two shots; about 5 received placebo; per-sample allocation not given. After the first vaccine or placebo injection, samples were drawn on day 63. This entry is derived from a study of Ad26.COV2.S vaccination and SARS-CoV-2 variants. Study results and caveats: Similar non-spike TCR breadth was seen in vaccine and placebo recipients.

Germline lookup yields CDR1 MNHEY and CDR2 SVGEGT. The CDR3 is 15 amino acids. Sequencing was performed with immunoSEQ multiplex PCR; in TCRdb, only in-frame clones are kept and a portion is missing. This table has about 350,000 clones, approximately 86% appearing once. The sample here was peripheral blood, taken in a trial of Ad26.COV2.S vaccine versus placebo. The sequence came from a person aged 18 to 65 who received the Ad26.COV2.S COVID-19 vaccine or a placebo. The gene calls are TRBV6-2 or TRBV6-3 and TRBJ1-2; D perhaps matches TRBD1 (5 bases). The CDR3 sequence: CASSYLETRDYGYTF. CDR3 DNA: TGTGCCAGCAGTTATCTCGAGACTCGGGACTACGGCTACACCTTC.